These 28 T cell receptor beta chains originate from one sample sequenced in a study of blood T cell repertoires in COVID-19. TCRdb's copy holds only in-frame clones and misses some; the assay was immunoSEQ multiplex PCR. The table has approximately 85,000 clones, more than 80% seen once; the top ten hold 25% to 30%. The source material was peripheral blood. These receptors originate from a man aged 50-60 years with active or convalescent COVID-19.

The V call is TRBV19, the J call TRBJ2-1; TRBD1 might be the D (6 bases). Germline lookup yields CDR1 LNHDA and CDR2 SQIVND (reference sequence). The CDR3 is made up of 15 amino acids. Trimming took 5 bases from V and 1 from J, leaving 12 bases between them. The CDR3, as DNA: TGTGCCAGTAGTCCAAACACAGGGTCCTACAATGAGCAGTTCTTC. Translated: CASSPNTGSYNEQFF. Full variable domain (missing parts from reference TRBV19 and TRBJ2-1): DGGITQSPKYLFRKEGQNVTLSCEQNLNHDAMYWYRQDPGQGLRLIYYSQIVNDFQKGDIAEGYSVSREKKESFPLTVTSAQKNPTAFYLCASSPNTGSYNEQFFGPGTRLTVL.

This chain joins TRBV30 and TRBJ2-2; D might be TRBD1 (5 bases). Germline V gives CDR1 GTSNPN, CDR2 SVGIG (reference sequence). The CDR3 sequence is 15 residues long. V was trimmed by 0 bases and J by 0 bases, leaving 8 bases between them. CDR3 in DNA: TGTGCCTGGAGTGTAGACAGCGCGAACACCGGGGAGCTGTTTTTT. This codes for CAWSVDSANTGELFF.

The chain employs TRBV6-5 and TRBJ1-2, with a tentative D call TRBD1 (5 bases). There are 13 residues in the CDR3. The germline CDR1 and CDR2 sequences are MNHEY and SVGAGI. The ends were cut back, 6 bases at V and 3 bases at J, with 11 bases in the middle. DNA of the CDR3: TGTGCCAGCAGCCGGGGGGGGGACTATGGCTACACCTTC. Translation gives CASSRGGDYGYTF.

In DNA form, the CDR3 reads TGTGCCAGCAGCTTAGATGGTAGCGGGGGATACAATGAGCAGTTCTTC. Translating it yields CASSLDGSGGYNEQFF. V gene TRBV7-2 combines with J gene TRBJ2-1; 9 bases map to TRBD2. The CDR3 length is 16 residues. Germline V gene lookup returns CDR1 SGHTA and CDR2 FQGNSA. J gave up 4 bases and V 1 base, and 5 bases lay outside the gene matches.

This chain links TRBV24-1 with TRBJ2-2; 10 bases agree with TRBD1. This CDR3 comprises 15 residues. Germline V gene lookup returns CDR1 KGHDR and CDR2 SFDVKD. V lost 0 bases to trimming and J lost 11 bases; unmatched junction nucleotides: 5. CDR3 nucleotide sequence: TGTGCCACCAGTGATTTGACGGGGACAGGGGCAGAGCTGTTTTTT. Translation gives CATSDLTGTGAELFF.

The chain joins TRBV5-1 to TRBJ1-2; no definite D call. Germline CDR1 is SGHRS and CDR2 is YFSETQ. V dropped 2 bases and J dropped 0 bases, with 8 bases sitting between them. This CDR3 is built from 14 residues. The CDR3 coding sequence is TGCGCCAGCAGCTTTCGCGGAGCTAACTATGGCTACACCTTC. This gives the protein CASSFRGANYGYTF.

This chain joins TRBV5-1 and TRBJ2-3, with 9 bases lining up with TRBD2. The length of the CDR3 is 17 residues. V was pared by 4 bases and J by 2 bases, with 11 bases of the junction left unmatched. Germline loops: CDR1 SGHRS, CDR2 YFSETQ. This CDR3 is CASSPSVRGGVTDTQYF. Written as DNA, the CDR3 is TGCGCCAGCAGCCCCTCAGTGCGGGGGGGGGTCACAGATACGCAGTATTTT.

This chain links TRBV5-1 with TRBJ2-3, with TRBD2 matching over 8 bases. The junction had 12 bases not matched to a gene; V was cut back by 0 bases and J by 12 bases. CDR1 and CDR2 (germline): SGHRS, YFSETQ. The CDR3 runs 15 residues. CDR3 region: CASSLAGTSGSLQYF. CDR3 nucleotides: TGCGCCAGCAGCTTGGCCGGGACTAGTGGGTCTCTTCAGTATTTT.

In regard to this clone: The junction shows a germline mismatch at one end, possibly a read error. The rearrangement uses TRBV6-1 and TRBJ1-1, with 8 nucleotides matching TRBD1. Germline CDR1 reads MNHNS; CDR2 reads SASEGT. The CDR3 totals 14 residues. The CDR3 region has the DNA TGTGCCAGCACTGAACAGGGGGTGAACACTGAAGCTTTCTTT. It specifies CASTEQGVNTEAFF.

The chain employs TRBV11-2 and TRBJ2-3; a weak D match, TRBD2 (5 bases). The ends were cut back, 1 base at V and 0 bases at J, with 11 bases in the middle. Germline assignment: CDR1 SGHAT and CDR2 FQNNGV. This CDR3 spans 16 amino acids. The CDR3: CASSLGGSTSTDTQYF. CDR3 sequence (DNA): TGTGCCAGCAGCTTAGGTGGGAGCACTAGCACAGATACGCAGTATTTT.

This clone showed up just a few times. The CDR3 nucleotides are TGTGCCAGCAGCTTGGCCGTGGGCGGGGGGGCCCCCACAGATACGCAGTATTTT. It is translated as CASSLAVGGGAPTDTQYF. This chain connects TRBV5-6 to TRBJ2-3; 9 bases align to TRBD2. Germline V CDR1 and CDR2: SGHDT, YYEEEE. V lost 0 bases and J lost 2; bases outside the gene matches: 10. This CDR3 is built from 18 residues.

The chain has TRBV15 and TRBJ2-5, with D tentatively TRBD2 (5 bases). The CDR3 runs 13 residues. In germline, CDR1 is LNHNV, CDR2 YYDKDF (reference sequence). Trimming cost V 4 bases and J 5 bases, with 11 bases left between them. CDR3 region: CATSMRRRETQYF. The DNA of the CDR3 is TGTGCCACCAGCATGCGACGGAGGGAGACCCAGTACTTC.

The CDR3 nucleotides are TGTGCCAGCAGCCCCCGGGACAGGGTGGGCTATGGCTACACCTTC. This sequence encodes CASSPRDRVGYGYTF. This chain uses TRBV13 with TRBJ1-2; 9 bases line up with TRBD1. The CDR3 sequence is 15 residues long. Germline V gene sequence: CDR1 PRHDT, CDR2 FYEKMQ (reference sequence). The V segment lost 5 bases and the J segment 4 bases; nucleotides outside the gene matches: 8.

The count of this clone is one. The chain couples TRBV11-3 to TRBJ2-2; D gene unclear. This CDR3 is built from 13 residues. Per the germline V gene, CDR1 is SGHNT and CDR2 is YENEEA. Trimming pared 3 bases from V and 4 bases from J, leaving 6 bases between. CDR3 residues: CASSFSGTGELFF. CDR3 DNA sequence: TGTGCCAGCAGCTTTTCAGGCACCGGGGAGCTGTTTTTT.

V and J are TRBV27 and TRBJ1-1; 7 bases align to TRBD1. The CDR3 extends over 14 amino acids. Germline V gene sequence: CDR1 MNHEY, CDR2 SMNVEV (reference sequence). V dropped 5 bases and J dropped 4; count of bases not matched to a gene: 7. The CDR3: CASSLHRGGTEAFF. Here the CDR3 DNA reads TGTGCCAGCAGTCTCCACAGGGGAGGCACTGAAGCTTTCTTT.

This clone was picked up one time. The genes are TRBV19 and TRBJ1-1; 7 nucleotides line up with TRBD1. This CDR3 comprises 14 residues. With V trimmed by 5 bases and J by 7 bases, 10 bases remained unmatched. The germline V gene has CDR1 LNHDA and CDR2 SQIVND (reference sequence). This CDR3 reads CASSARTGRDEAFF. CDR3 nucleotide sequence: TGTGCCAGTAGTGCACGGACAGGAAGAGATGAAGCTTTCTTT. Full variable domain (outside the CDR3, taken from reference TRBV19 and TRBJ1-1): DGGITQSPKYLFRKEGQNVTLSCEQNLNHDAMYWYRQDPGQGLRLIYYSQIVNDFQKGDIAEGYSVSREKKESFPLTVTSAQKNPTAFYLCASSARTGRDEAFFGQGTRLTVV.

The CDR3, as DNA: TGTGCCAGCAGTTTGCAGGGGTCCTACGAGCAGTACTTC. It codes for CASSLQGSYEQYF. This chain uses TRBV12-3 or TRBV12-4 with TRBJ2-7; D might be TRBD1 (6 bases). Trimming took off 3 bases at V and 1 base at J, with 7 bases between the two ends. The CDR3 contains 13 residues.

The rearrangement joins TRBV7-8 to TRBJ2-7, with 8 bases aligning to TRBD1. The V gene's germline CDR1 is SGHVS and CDR2 FQNEAQ. Trimming removed 6 bases from V and 4 bases from J; junction bases left unmatched: 8. The length of the CDR3 is 14 residues. DNA for the CDR3: TGTGCCAGCAGATCCAGGGGGCGCGGGTACGAGCAGTACTTC. Translation gives CASRSRGRGYEQYF.

This chain joins TRBV3-1 (or the pseudogene TRBV3-2) and TRBJ2-5, with TRBD2 matching 7 bases. CDR1 and CDR2 from the germline V gene are LGHDT and YNNKEL (reference sequence). The junction had 3 bases not matched to a gene; V was cut back by 4 bases and J by 1 base. The CDR3 covers 14 residues. The CDR3 protein is CASSRGGGQETQYF. The CDR3 DNA is TGTGCCAGCAGCCGCGGCGGGGGCCAAGAGACCCAGTACTTC.

In this sample, this clone turned up once. V usage is TRBV5-5 and J usage is TRBJ1-6; D may be TRBD1 (5 bases). Per the germline V gene, CDR1 is SGHKS and CDR2 is YYEKEE (reference sequence). Trimming pared 2 bases from V and 8 bases from J, leaving 11 bases between. The CDR3 spans 14 residues. The CDR3 reads CASSFSSTDSPLHF. In DNA, the CDR3 is TGTGCCAGCAGCTTTTCATCGACAGATTCACCCCTCCACTTT. Full variable domain (remainder filled in from reference TRBV5-5 and TRBJ1-6): DAGVTQSPTHLIKTRGQQVTLRCSPISGHKSVSWYQQVLGQGPQFIFQYYEKEERGRGNFPDRFSARQFPNYSSELNVNALLLGDSALYLCASSFSSTDSPLHFGNGTRLTVT.

This clone was seen only once. V is TRBV29-1 and J is TRBJ2-2; unclear D gene. Germline CDR1 is SQVTM and CDR2 is ANQGSEA. Trimming stripped 7 bases from V and 5 bases from J, with 26 bases between. This CDR3 is 17 amino acids long. CDR3 in amino acids: CSAARSIPVASTGELFF. CDR3 DNA: TGCAGCGCGGCGAGGTCAATACCGGTGGCAAGTACCGGGGAGCTGTTTTTT.

This clone turned up a few times. The rearrangement joins TRBV18 to TRBJ2-3; unclear D gene. Germline CDR1 reads KGHSH; CDR2 reads LQKENI. The CDR3 contains 13 residues. Trimming removed 6 bases from V and 0 bases from J, with 7 bases in between. The CDR3 DNA is TGTGCCAGCTCGCCCGAGAGCACAGATACGCAGTATTTT. Translation: CASSPESTDTQYF.

The CDR3 nucleotides read TGTGCCAGCAGCGTGTCCCCTAGCGGGGGAGCCGGGGAGCTGTTTTTT. Translating gives CASSVSPSGGAGELFF. This chain joins TRBV9 and TRBJ2-2; 10 bases agree with TRBD2. The CDR3 has 16 residues. Trimming removed 2 bases from V and 6 bases from J; junction bases left unmatched: 7. CDR1 is SGDLS, CDR2 YYNGEE, per germline.

The chain couples TRBV11-2 to TRBJ2-1, with 8 bases fitting TRBD2. The CDR3 spans 15 residues. CDR1 is SGHAT and CDR2 is FQNNGV in the germline V gene. Trimming at V came to 2 bases and at J to 7 bases, leaving 7 bases not matched to a gene. The DNA of the CDR3 is TGTGCCAGCAGCTTAAGGAGCGGGAGTGGGAATGAGCAGTTCTTC. Encoded protein: CASSLRSGSGNEQFF. The full variable domain, its missing parts supplied by reference TRBV11-2 and TRBJ2-1, is EAGVAQSPRYKIIEKRQSVAFWCNPISGHATLYWYQQILGQGPKLLIQFQNNGVVDDSQLPKDRFSAERLKGVDSTLKIQPAKLEDSAVYLCASSLRSGSGNEQFFGPGTRLTVL.

J is TRBJ1-1 and V is TRBV11-2; D unresolved. The ends were cut back, 1 base at V and 6 bases at J, with 15 bases in the middle. Germline CDR1 reads SGHAT; CDR2 reads FQNNGV. The CDR3 has 15 amino acids. CDR3 nucleotides: TGTGCCAGCAGCTTAGGGAGACGGTGGGTGGCTGAAGCTTTCTTT. It yields the protein CASSLGRRWVAEAFF.

The gene calls are TRBV6-5 and TRBJ2-7; 7 positions agree with TRBD1. CDR3 length equals 13 residues. With V trimmed by 10 bases and J by 0 bases, 6 bases remained unmatched. Germline V gives CDR1 MNHEY, CDR2 SVGAGI. The CDR3 sequence is CATRTGSSYEQYF. The CDR3 bases are TGTGCCACCCGGACAGGCAGCTCCTACGAGCAGTACTTC.

This chain links TRBV28 with TRBJ2-3, with 7 bases aligning to TRBD2. CDR3 length equals 15 residues. J gave up 5 bases and V 7 bases, and 12 bases lay outside the gene matches. In germline, CDR1 is MDHEN, CDR2 SYDVKM. DNA of the CDR3: TGTGCCAGCACCAGAGCGGGGAACCGGGGAGATACGCAGTATTTT. Protein: CASTRAGNRGDTQYF.

This clone appeared a few times. V gene TRBV6-4 combines with J gene TRBJ1-6; possible D gene TRBD1, 6 bases. The CDR3 spans 14 residues. V was clipped by 6 bases and J by 8 bases, with 14 bases between them. Germline V lookup: CDR1 MRHNA, CDR2 SNTAGT. The CDR3 region has the DNA TGTGCCAGCAGCCCCAGGAAGGGGGATTCACCCCTCCACTTT. Protein: CASSPRKGDSPLHF.